This T cell receptor beta chain stems from a study of T cells after yellow fever vaccination. TCRdb re-analysed the 5' RACE reads in MiXCR, keeping a single row per CDR3 protein. This table has a few hundred thousand distinct CDR3 sequences, 4.1% appearing once. The CDR3 totals 13 residues. Germline V gene lookup returns CDR1 MGHDK and CDR2 SYGVNS. V shed 7 bases and J shed 6 bases, with 15 bases lying between them. The sequence derives from a man younger than 35 who received the YFV17D yellow fever vaccine. This specimen consisted of PBMCs, obtained 5 days after the yellow fever booster vaccination. The V gene is TRBV25-1, the J gene TRBJ1-2; D is possibly TRBD1 (5 bases). Here the CDR3 reads CASMGVEGNGYTF. The CDR3 coding sequence is TGTGCCAGCATGGGGGTGGAGGGGAATGGCTACACCTTC.